The 16 T cell receptor beta chains below were found in one sample sequenced in a study of control samples from healthy donors and cancer patients. This table comes from immunoSEQ multiplex PCR, and its TCRdb copy is limited to in-frame clones, with some not included. Seen here are about 170,000 clones, 91% observed once, and the top ten hold more than 1.3%. Sample: blood. The receptors stem from a woman in her thirties in good health.

The V and J genes are TRBV5-6 and TRBJ2-5; 8 bases fit TRBD2. Germline V CDR1 and CDR2: SGHDT, YYEEEE. The CDR3 spans 14 residues. Trimming cost V 2 bases and J 5 bases; bases outside gene matches: 5. In DNA form, the CDR3 reads TGTGCCAGCAGCTTTCAAGCGGGGGAGGAGACCCAGTACTTC. It encodes CASSFQAGEETQYF.

The chain recombines TRBV7-2 with TRBJ2-7, with TRBD2 matching 9 bases. CDR1 SGHTA and CDR2 FQGNSA come from the germline V gene. This CDR3 region has 14 residues. V lost 0 bases and J lost 6; bases outside the gene matches: 3. The CDR3: CASSLAGLAREQYF. The CDR3 DNA is TGTGCCAGCAGCTTAGCGGGACTAGCTCGCGAGCAGTACTTC.

The chain links TRBV6-5 to TRBJ2-7, with 8 bases matching TRBD2. V was pared by 6 bases and J by 6 bases, with 7 bases of the junction left unmatched. Germline-derived CDR1 and CDR2 are MNHEY and SVGAGI. The CDR3 consists of 13 residues. Written as DNA, the CDR3 is TGTGCCAGCAGGGGGACTAGAACACGCGAGCAGTACTTC. Protein: CASRGTRTREQYF.

CDR3 DNA: TGTGCCAGCAGCCCGGACCGATATAATTCACCCCTCCACTTT. Residues: CASSPDRYNSPLHF. The J gene is TRBJ1-6, the V gene TRBV11-2; no reliable D call. Between the trimmed V and J ends, which lost 5 bases and 4 bases, there was a span of 9 bases. CDR3 length: 14 residues. Germline-derived CDR1 and CDR2 are SGHAT and FQNNGV.

With respect to this clone: The sample has other DNA sequences that encode this CDR3 too. This chain links TRBV6-4 with TRBJ2-3, with 8 bases fitting TRBD2. This CDR3 is 14 amino acids long. V lost 3 bases, J lost 1 base, and 0 bases stayed unmatched. Germline CDR1 MRHNA, CDR2 SNTAGT. DNA of the CDR3: TGTGCCAGCAGTGAAGCGGGGGGCACAGATACGCAGTATTTT. It yields the protein CASSEAGGTDTQYF.

This clone came up a few times. This chain links TRBV6-4 with TRBJ2-2; D may be TRBD2 (5 bases). V shed 5 bases and J shed 3 bases, with 10 bases lying between them. CDR3 length equals 14 residues. CDR1 and CDR2 (germline): MRHNA, SNTAGT. CDR3 in DNA: TGTGCCAGCAGTCCCGACGGGGACACCGGGGAGCTGTTTTTT. Protein sequence: CASSPDGDTGELFF.

DNA of the CDR3: TGTGCCAGCAGTTACTCGATCGACGGGAGTCCAGATACGCAGTATTTT. Its translation: CASSYSIDGSPDTQYF. The chain uses TRBV6-5 and TRBJ2-3, with a possible D match to TRBD2 (6 bases). The V gene lost 0 bases and the J gene lost 4 bases, with 14 bases spanning the gap. CDR3 length equals 16 residues. Germline-derived CDR1 and CDR2 are MNHEY and SVGAGI.

The rearrangement links TRBV10-2 to TRBJ2-4; D remains ambiguous. Germline-derived CDR1 and CDR2 are WSHSY and SAAADI. V was clipped by 4 bases and J by 0 bases, with 4 bases between them. CDR3 size: 13 residues. The CDR3 nucleotides read TGCGCCAGCAGTGGGGTAGCCAAAAACATTCAGTACTTC. Protein: CASSGVAKNIQYF.

The chain carries TRBV25-1 and TRBJ2-3; 7 nucleotides line up with TRBD2. Germline V lookup: CDR1 MGHDK, CDR2 SYGVNS. The CDR3 is 14 residues long. With 4 bases clipped from V and 5 bases from J, the junction kept 6 bases outside the gene matches. CDR3 in amino acids: CASSVTAGKDTQYF. DNA for the CDR3: TGTGCCAGCAGTGTTACAGCGGGGAAAGATACGCAGTATTTT.

The chain combines TRBV15 with TRBJ1-1, with 7 bases identical to TRBD1. J lost 1 base, V lost 1 base, and 6 bases had no gene match. From germline, CDR1 is LNHNV and CDR2 YYDKDF (reference sequence). The CDR3 has 16 residues. The CDR3 sequence is CATSRANRGRNTEAFF. The CDR3 DNA is TGTGCCACCAGCAGAGCCAACAGGGGTAGGAACACTGAAGCTTTCTTT.

This chain uses TRBV6-2 or TRBV6-3 with TRBJ2-2; 7 bases line up with TRBD2. This CDR3 region has 14 residues. V was clipped by 4 bases and J by 4 bases; unmatched bases: 3. CDR1 and CDR2 (germline): MNHEY, SVGEGT. The CDR3, as DNA: TGTGCCAGCAGTTGGGACTACGCCACCGGGGAGCTGTTTTTT. This gives the protein CASSWDYATGELFF.

This clone showed up just once. Other DNA sequences within the sample encode an identical CDR3. The chain employs TRBV24-1 and TRBJ2-3; either TRBD1 or TRBD2 may supply D (5 bases each). Trimming shortened V by 0 bases and J by 3 bases, and 9 bases separated the two germline ends. Germline loops: CDR1 KGHDR, CDR2 SFDVKD. The CDR3 consists of 15 residues. The CDR3 region is CATSDLGGSTDTQYF. DNA for the CDR3: TGTGCCACCAGTGATTTGGGGGGTAGTACAGATACGCAGTATTTT.

This clone was counted a single time. J is TRBJ2-7 and V is TRBV7-8; D may be TRBD1 or TRBD2 (5 bases each). Germline V gene lookup returns CDR1 SGHVS and CDR2 FQNEAQ. This CDR3 contains 14 residues. V dropped 5 bases and J dropped 2 bases, with 13 bases sitting between them. Written as DNA, the CDR3 is TGTGCCAGCAGCCCGGGACCAACCGCCTACGAGCAGTACTTC. As protein: CASSPGPTAYEQYF.

With respect to this clone: Other DNA sequences in the sample encode the same CDR3. The rearrangement links TRBV2 to TRBJ1-5; D remains ambiguous. V was pared by 6 bases and J by 0 bases, with 3 bases between. This CDR3 is built from 12 residues. CDR1 is SNHLY, CDR2 FYNNEI, per germline. CDR3 coding DNA: TGTGCCAGCAGCGATAGCAATCAGCCCCAGCATTTT. This codes for CASSDSNQPQHF.

This chain connects TRBV6-4 to TRBJ1-1; no reliable D call. The CDR3 covers 13 residues. V was shortened by 2 bases and J by 4 bases, with 8 bases between the two germline ends. Germline V gene sequence: CDR1 MRHNA, CDR2 SNTAGT. The CDR3 is CASSDRASTEAFF. The CDR3 DNA reads as TGTGCCAGCAGTGACAGGGCGAGCACTGAAGCTTTCTTT.

V usage is TRBV27 and J usage is TRBJ2-7; D is unclear. In germline, CDR1 is MNHEY, CDR2 SMNVEV (reference sequence). The CDR3 runs to 13 residues. Trimming removed 0 bases at V and 2 bases at J, with 5 bases between. The CDR3 loop reads CASSLSLTYEQYF. CDR3 nucleotides: TGTGCCAGCAGTTTATCTCTGACCTACGAGCAGTACTTC.